This TCR beta chain was sequenced in a study of blood T cells in healthy people across ages. This CDR3 is built from 15 residues. Germline-derived CDR1 and CDR2 are SGHKS and YYEKEE (reference sequence). With 4 bases removed from V and 0 bases from J, the gap between germline ends came to 14 bases. Sample donors were healthy Caucasian individuals that came from Russia, aged about 6 to 95. This clonotype has a handful of counts. Combining a sample-barcoded 5' primer with a J-beta primer mix, a second PCR ran for about 7 to 11 cycles. TCRdb redid the calling of the 5' RACE reads with MiXCR, one entry per CDR3 protein. The sample carries 1.5 million to 2 million distinct CDR3 sequences, 28% recorded once.

The chain uses TRBV5-5 and TRBJ2-7; D gene ambiguous. This clonotype was obtained from a woman under 40 in good health. Sequenced: blood. CDR3 sequence: CASSPVGLFSYEQYF. CDR3 coding DNA: TGTGCCAGCAGCCCGGTGGGCCTTTTCTCCTACGAGCAGTACTTC.